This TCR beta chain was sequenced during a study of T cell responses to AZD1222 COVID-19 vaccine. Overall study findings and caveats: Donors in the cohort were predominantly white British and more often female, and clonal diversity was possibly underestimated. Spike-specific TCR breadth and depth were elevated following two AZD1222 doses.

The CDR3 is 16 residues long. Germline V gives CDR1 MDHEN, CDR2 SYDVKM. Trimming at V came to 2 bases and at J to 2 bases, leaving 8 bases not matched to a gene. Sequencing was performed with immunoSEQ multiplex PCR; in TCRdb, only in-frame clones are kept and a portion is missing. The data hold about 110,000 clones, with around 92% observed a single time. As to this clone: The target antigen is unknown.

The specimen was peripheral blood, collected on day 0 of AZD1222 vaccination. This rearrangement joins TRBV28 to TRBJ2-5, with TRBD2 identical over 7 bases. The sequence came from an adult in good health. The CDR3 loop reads CASSLSSQGGQETQYF. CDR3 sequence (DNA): TGTGCCAGCAGTTTAAGCTCGCAGGGAGGGCAAGAGACCCAGTACTTC.